This T cell receptor beta chain came from a study of blood T cells in healthy people across ages. Germline loops: CDR1 MNHEY, CDR2 SMNVEV (reference sequence). V was trimmed by 2 bases and J by 0 bases, leaving 11 bases between them. The CDR3 spans 16 residues. A second PCR of 7 to 11 cycles used a sample-barcoded 5' primer and a J-beta primer mix. TCRdb passed the 5' RACE reads through MiXCR, listing each CDR3 protein once. The profile shows around 1,000,000 distinct CDR3 sequences, roughly two fifths of them singletons. This TCR derives from a man aged 18 to 30 in good health. The chain uses TRBV27 and TRBJ2-1; D is uncertain. The sequencing sample was made of blood. The CDR3 reads CASSLLGFSSYNEQFF. The DNA for the CDR3 is TGTGCCAGCAGTTTACTGGGTTTCAGCTCCTACAATGAGCAGTTCTTC.